The 14 T cell receptor beta chains given below trace back to one sample, sequenced in a study of yellow fever vaccine responses in identical twins. TCRdb reprocessed the RT-PCR reads with MiXCR, giving one entry per CDR3 protein. The sample contains about 4,300 distinct CDR3 sequences, around nine tenths of which appear only once. Sequencing used T cells from blood (PBMCs), unsorted or a sorted subset (not recorded which), obtained before or after yellow fever vaccination (not recorded which). These receptors were collected from a woman between 18 and 30 years old who received the yellow fever vaccine.

The V call is TRBV24-1, the J call TRBJ2-7; D not resolved. The V end was cut by 5 bases, the J end by 0 bases, with 7 bases between. Germline values: CDR1 KGHDR, CDR2 SFDVKD. CDR3 length equals 13 residues. The CDR3 nucleotides read TGTGCCACCAGTGGTCCAGTCTCCTACGAGCAGTACTTC. Amino acid sequence: CATSGPVSYEQYF.

V gene TRBV20-1 combines with J gene TRBJ2-3; 7 nucleotides match TRBD2. The CDR3 loop spans 15 amino acids. CDR1 is DFQATT and CDR2 is SNEGSKA in the germline V gene (reference sequence). Trimming took 0 bases from V and 4 from J; bases not matched to a gene: 7. The DNA of the CDR3 is TGCAGTGCTAGAGATCTTGCGGGAGAGGCAGATACGCAGTATTTT. It is translated as CSARDLAGEADTQYF.

The chain recombines TRBV9 with TRBJ1-2, with 7 bases lining up with TRBD1. Germline trimming cut 4 bases from V and 1 base from J; bases unmatched to any gene: 7. Germline V gives CDR1 SGDLS, CDR2 YYNGEE. This CDR3 comprises 15 residues. The CDR3 nucleotides are TGTGCCAGCAGCCGGAGACAGGGTAGTAACTATGGCTACACCTTC. Amino acid sequence: CASSRRQGSNYGYTF.

This chain links TRBV10-1 with TRBJ1-2; D gene ambiguous. V was clipped by 0 bases and J by 3 bases, with 17 bases between them. From germline, CDR1 is WNHNN and CDR2 SYGVQD (reference sequence). CDR3 size: 17 residues. DNA for the CDR3: TGCGCCAGCAGTGAGTCTTGGGCTGGAGGGAGAGACTATGGCTACACCTTC. It is translated as CASSESWAGGRDYGYTF.

V usage is TRBV5-1 and J usage is TRBJ2-1; tentatively, D is TRBD2 (5 bases). This CDR3 is built from 15 residues. Germline loops: CDR1 SGHRS, CDR2 YFSETQ. Trimming shortened V by 1 base and J by 2 bases, and 10 bases separated the two germline ends. The CDR3 coding sequence is TGCGCCAGCAGCTTGCGGTTTAGCGCCTACAATGAGCAGTTCTTC. Translation: CASSLRFSAYNEQFF. The full variable domain, in which reference TRBV5-1 and TRBJ2-1 provide the parts outside the CDR3, is KAGVTQTPRYLIKTRGQQVTLSCSPISGHRSVSWYQQTPGQGLQFLFEYFSETQRNKGNFPGRFSGRQFSNSRSEMNVSTLELGDSALYLCASSLRFSAYNEQFFGPGTRLTVL.

This chain links TRBV4-3 with TRBJ2-7; D is ambiguous. Germline-derived CDR1 and CDR2 are LGHNA and YSLEER. Deletions cut 0 bases from V and 1 base from J, with 10 bases between. The CDR3 runs 15 residues. CDR3 amino acids: CASSQEELGSYEQYF. The CDR3 region has the DNA TGCGCCAGCAGCCAAGAGGAATTGGGGTCCTACGAGCAGTACTTC.

The genes are TRBV11-1 and TRBJ2-4; D is unresolved. This CDR3 is 16 amino acids long. V lost 4 bases and J 8 bases, leaving 21 bases between the germline ends. Looked up from germline, CDR1 is SGHAT and CDR2 is FQDESV (reference sequence). The CDR3 coding sequence is TGTGCCAGCAGCTACCCCGCCGCGAGTTTGCGCGACATTCAGTACTTC. This sequence encodes CASSYPAASLRDIQYF.

The CDR3 protein is CASSLFGITPDYNEQFF. The CDR3 region has the DNA TGTGCCAGCAGCCTATTCGGCATCACCCCTGACTACAATGAGCAGTTCTTC. The rearrangement links TRBV11-1 to TRBJ2-1; D gene unclear. The CDR3 is 17 residues long. In germline, CDR1 is SGHAT, CDR2 FQDESV (reference sequence). The V and J ends lost 5 bases and 3 bases respectively, with 20 bases between them. Full variable domain (outside the CDR3, taken from reference TRBV11-1 and TRBJ2-1): EAEVAQSPRYKITEKSQAVAFWCDPISGHATLYWYRQILGQGPELLVQFQDESVVDDSQLPKDRFSAERLKGVDSTLKIQPAELGDSAMYLCASSLFGITPDYNEQFFGPGTRLTVL.

The V and J genes are TRBV4-1 and TRBJ1-2, with 8 bases identical to TRBD1. Germline values: CDR1 MGHRA, CDR2 YSYEKL. The CDR3 loop spans 14 amino acids. V was pared by 1 base and J by 3 bases, with 1 base of the junction left unmatched. The CDR3 reads CASSQVQGDYGYTF. The CDR3 DNA is TGCGCCAGCAGCCAAGTACAGGGGGACTATGGCTACACCTTC.

The V call is TRBV7-6, the J call TRBJ2-3; 9 bases are a match to TRBD2. The CDR3 is 17 residues long. The V gene's germline CDR1 is SGHVS and CDR2 FNYEAQ. With V trimmed by 3 bases and J by 2 bases, 9 bases remained unmatched. CDR3 DNA sequence: TGTGCCAGCAGCTTCCGCAGCGGGGGGCGAAACACAGATACGCAGTATTTT. Translating gives CASSFRSGGRNTDTQYF.

The chain recombines TRBV29-1 with TRBJ2-7; 8 nucleotides line up with TRBD2. The germline V gene has CDR1 SQVTM and CDR2 ANQGSEA. This CDR3 region has 14 residues. V dropped 4 bases and J dropped 3; count of bases not matched to a gene: 8. CDR3 in amino acids: CSVGQGTSGYEQYF. Written as DNA, the CDR3 is TGCAGCGTTGGCCAGGGAACTAGCGGCTACGAGCAGTACTTC.

As concerns this clonotype: Given the absence of the conserved phenylalanine or tryptophan at the CDR3 end, a read error is likely. This chain connects TRBV15 to TRBJ2-1; no clear D. This CDR3 has 13 residues. Deletions cut 0 bases from V and 5 bases from J, with 5 bases between. The germline V gene has CDR1 LNHNV and CDR2 YYDKDF (reference sequence). CDR3 bases: TGTGCCACCAGCAGAGACAGCCACAATGAGCAGTTCCTC. Translating it yields CATSRDSHNEQFL.

This clonotype was counted only a few times. The rearrangement uses TRBV2 and TRBJ2-3; D gene unclear. The CDR3 is 11 residues long. Germline V gene data show CDR1 as SNHLY and CDR2 as FYNNEI. The V gene lost 3 bases and the J gene lost 8 bases, with 6 bases spanning the gap. CDR3 DNA: TGTGCCAGCAGTGAGAGTAGTACGCAGTATTTT. Translated, it gives CASSESSTQYF.

The gene calls are TRBV7-6 and TRBJ2-2; unclear D gene. The CDR3 runs 12 residues. V dropped 5 bases and J dropped 2 bases, with 3 bases sitting between them. Germline assignment: CDR1 SGHVS and CDR2 FNYEAQ. The CDR3 nucleotides read TGTGCCAGCAGCCGTAACACCGGGGAGCTGTTTTTT. This sequence encodes CASSRNTGELFF.